The 11 T cell receptor beta chains below come from one sample, sequenced in a study of vaccination and CD4 T cells after COVID-19. For these TCRs, the target antigens are not known. Treatment here: approximately nine-day PBMC culture with coronavirus spike peptide pools or control peptides (ViraFEST assay). Pre-COVID-19 pandemic sampling (2011-2018) yielded the unexposed donor's CD4+ T cells. Cultured CD4+ T cell DNA was sequenced using the Oncomine TCR Beta short-read assay. TCRdb reanalysed the PCR reads using MiXCR and keeps one entry per CDR3 protein. This table has roughly 3,500 distinct CDR3 sequences, 20% to 30% appearing once. The sample consisted of CD4+ T cells from blood, cultured in vitro. These receptor sequences come from a human donor in good health.

This clonotype was seen only a few times. This chain links TRBV20-1 with TRBJ2-7; perhaps D is TRBD1 or TRBD2 (5 bases each). The CDR3 totals 14 residues. Germline loops: CDR1 DFQATT, CDR2 SNEGSKA (reference sequence). The V end was cut by 5 bases, the J end by 0 bases, with 14 bases between. CDR3 sequence: CSAGGGENSYEQYF. For the CDR3, the DNA is TGCAGTGCTGGGGGTGGGGAAAACTCCTACGAGCAGTACTTC.

The chain recombines TRBV5-1 with TRBJ2-5, with TRBD2 matching 12 bases. Germline V gives CDR1 SGHRS, CDR2 YFSETQ. The V and J ends lost 5 bases and 0 bases, in that order; junction bases with no gene match: 2. The CDR3 is made up of 15 amino acids. Here the CDR3 reads CASSRTSGNQETQYF. The DNA for the CDR3 is TGCGCCAGCAGTCGGACTAGCGGGAACCAAGAGACCCAGTACTTC.

The table lists this clonotype with a few counts. The rearrangement links TRBV7-7 to TRBJ2-5; possibly TRBD2 for D (6 bases). The CDR3 consists of 13 residues. Germline CDR1 and CDR2: SSHAT and FNYEAQ (reference sequence). Between the trimmed V and J ends, which lost 3 bases and 4 bases, there was a span of 9 bases. Written as DNA, the CDR3 is TGTGCCAGCAGCTTGAACGGGGGAGAGACCCAGTACTTC. It specifies CASSLNGGETQYF.

The CDR3 spells CASSLSRSGTGELFF. CDR3 nucleotides: TGCGCCAGCAGCCTCAGTCGGTCGGGCACCGGGGAGCTGTTTTTT. This chain connects TRBV5-1 to TRBJ2-2; D gene ambiguous. The CDR3 spans 15 residues. Germline V CDR1 and CDR2: SGHRS, YFSETQ. V was pared by 4 bases and J by 4 bases, with 14 bases between.

This clonotype has only a few counts. This chain uses TRBV18 with TRBJ2-3, with D maybe TRBD1 (6 bases). CDR1 KGHSH and CDR2 LQKENI come from the germline V gene. V shed 4 bases and J shed 2 bases, with 16 bases lying between them. The CDR3 spans 16 residues. The CDR3 protein is CASSQLVTGDTDTQYF. The CDR3 coding sequence is TGTGCCAGCTCACAACTTGTGACAGGAGACACAGATACGCAGTATTTT. Filled out from reference TRBV18 and TRBJ2-3, the complete variable domain reads NAGVMQNPRHLVRRRGQEARLRCSPMKGHSHVYWYRQLPEEGLKFMVYLQKENIIDESGMPKERFSAEFPKEGPSILRIQQVVRGDSAAYFCASSQLVTGDTDTQYFGPGTRLTVL.

This chain links TRBV24-1 with TRBJ2-5, with 8 bases matching TRBD1. The length of the CDR3 is 13 residues. J was trimmed by 4 bases and V by 9 bases; bases with no gene match: 6. Germline loops: CDR1 KGHDR, CDR2 SFDVKD. CDR3: CATGGQGGETQYF. The CDR3 region has the DNA TGTGCCACCGGCGGACAGGGAGGAGAGACCCAGTACTTC.

The table lists this clonotype with a few counts. This rearrangement joins TRBV11-2 to TRBJ2-3; TRBD2 aligns across 7 bases. With 1 base clipped from V and 4 bases from J, the junction kept 5 bases outside the gene matches. Germline V gene sequence: CDR1 SGHAT, CDR2 FQNNGV. This CDR3 contains 15 residues. CDR3 in DNA: TGTGCCAGCAGCTTAGTGCTTGCGGGGGCAGATACGCAGTATTTT. Translation: CASSLVLAGADTQYF.

This clonotype appeared once. V and J are TRBV15 and TRBJ2-3; possibly TRBD1 or TRBD2 for D (5 bases each). V was shortened by 0 bases and J by 11 bases, with 15 bases between the two germline ends. This CDR3 region has 14 residues. The germline V gene has CDR1 LNHNV and CDR2 YYDKDF (reference sequence). CDR3 sequence reads: CATSRDSGTGRQYF. The CDR3 DNA reads TGTGCCACCAGCAGAGATTCCGGCACGGGGCGGCAGTATTTT.

The V call is TRBV7-2, the J call TRBJ2-5; tentative D call: TRBD1 (6 bases). This CDR3 is 14 amino acids long. V lost 2 bases, J lost 1 base, and 8 bases lay in between. Germline CDR1 reads SGHTA; CDR2 reads FQGNSA. The CDR3 nucleotides are TGTGCCAGCAGCTTATCGACAGGCCAAGAGACCCAGTACTTC. This sequence encodes CASSLSTGQETQYF.

The V call is TRBV5-4, the J call TRBJ1-3; 7 bases fit TRBD1. The CDR3 totals 13 residues. CDR1 is SGHNT, CDR2 YYREEE, per germline (reference sequence). The V gene end was trimmed by 4 bases and the J gene end by 3 bases; junction bases not matched to a gene: 1. Written as DNA, the CDR3 is TGTGCCAGCAGCCCAGGGGGTGGAAACACCATATATTTT. Amino acids: CASSPGGGNTIYF.

This clonotype was detected a few times. The chain recombines TRBV20-1 with TRBJ2-5, with 7 bases that match TRBD2. V dropped 1 base and J dropped 1; count of bases not matched to a gene: 0. This CDR3 has 13 amino acids. Germline CDR1 reads DFQATT; CDR2 reads SNEGSKA (reference sequence). For the CDR3, the DNA is TGCAGTGCTAGAGGGGGGGGCCAAGAGACCCAGTACTTC. It encodes CSARGGGQETQYF.